This T cell receptor beta chain originates from a study of spatial heterogeneity in lung cancer. Trimming stripped 4 bases from V and 3 bases from J, with 14 bases between. The CDR3 covers 15 residues. Looked up from germline, CDR1 is SGHRS and CDR2 is YFSETQ. This clonotype was detected ten times or more. Time point given: blood at routine non-recurrence follow-up after resection. In each case, whole RNA from tumor, nontumor lung or frozen PBMC was sequenced unsorted. TCRdb analysed the 5' RACE reads with MiXCR anew, one entry per CDR3 protein. The sample holds some 120,000 distinct CDR3 sequences, 9% to 15% seen once.

This receptor was taken from a male donor with early-stage non-small cell lung cancer. The chain joins TRBV5-1 to TRBJ1-3; tentative D call: TRBD1 (5 bases). Sample: PBMCs, taken at follow-up. Here the CDR3 DNA reads TGCGCCAGCAGCGTTACAGGTTCTGATGGAAACACCATATATTTT. Translated, it gives CASSVTGSDGNTIYF.